The rows below give T cell receptor beta chains drawn from one sample of a study of OX40 agonist ivuxolimab in advanced cancers. The table came from immunoSEQ multiplex PCR; TCRdb's copy has only in-frame clones and leaves some out. Among about 72,000 clones, roughly 86% were seen once, and the ten largest hold more than 2.5%. The material was CD4+ or CD8+ T cells sorted from blood, obtained in a trial of the OX40 agonist ivuxolimab. The origin of the receptors is an adult with an advanced solid tumor such as melanoma, head and neck, liver or kidney cancer. CDR3s include the opening cysteine and the closing phenylalanine or tryptophan. A D gene is named only where the DNA matches it firmly. Clone size is given for some rows only: seen once, a few or many times, or a class if the clone is expanded.

J,V,D,size,DNA,CDR3
TRBJ2-2,TRBV19,-,-,TGTGCCAGTAGTAGGGTTAGCGTGGCCGGGGAGCTGTTTTTT,CASSRVSVAGELFF
TRBJ2-5,TRBV29-1,TRBD1,-,TGCAGCGTTGTGAGACAGGGTACAGAGACCCAGTACTTC,CSVVRQGTETQYF
TRBJ2-7,TRBV11-2,-,-,TGTGCCAGCAGCCCCACCGGACGGCTATACGAGCAGTACTTC,CASSPTGRLYEQYF
TRBJ1-5,TRBV5-1,-,few,TGCGCCAGCAGCTTGGGACCCCCCCAGCAGCCCCAGCATTTT,CASSLGPPQQPQHF
TRBJ2-1,TRBV5-1,-,-,TGCGCCAGCAGCTTGACAGGTGAGCAGTTCTTC,CASSLTGEQFF
TRBJ1-3,TRBV6-5,-,-,TGTGCCAGCAGTTTGAGCAGGGGAAACACCATATATTTT,CASSLSRGNTIYF
TRBJ2-6,TRBV19,-,-,TGTGCCAGTAGTCGGGACGGTTACTCTGGGGCCAACGTCCTGACTTTC,CASSRDGYSGANVLTF
TRBJ2-3,TRBV5-1,-,-,TGCGCCAGCGCCTGGGGGATTCAGACAGATACGCAGTATTTT,CASAWGIQTDTQYF
TRBJ1-1,TRBV2,-,-,TGTGCCAGCACTCCGGACCACCCGGGGAACACTGAAGCTTTCTTT,CASTPDHPGNTEAFF
TRBJ1-2,TRBV20-1,-,-,TGCAGTGCTAGACAGGGTTATGGCTACACCTTC,CSARQGYGYTF
TRBJ2-7,TRBV5-4,-,-,TGTGCCAGCAGCTTGGGGGACTTACCATACGAGCAGTACTTC,CASSLGDLPYEQYF
TRBJ1-6,TRBV28,-,-,TGTGCCAGCACCCCGGGATCCCGCTATTCACCCCTCCACTTT,CASTPGSRYSPLHF